The 18 T cell receptor beta chains reported below all come from one sample, sequenced in a study of blood T cell repertoires in COVID-19. The assay was immunoSEQ multiplex PCR, and TCRdb's table has in-frame clones only and misses some. The table records about 38,000 clones, approximately 94% of them present only once. What was sequenced was peripheral blood. The receptors come from a human donor with active COVID-19. The donor label of this sample is uncertain.

This chain links TRBV7-6 with TRBJ2-1; possible D gene TRBD1, 7 bases. Trimming stripped 5 bases from V and 3 bases from J, with 20 bases between. The germline V gene has CDR1 SGHVS and CDR2 FNYEAQ. This CDR3 contains 17 residues. CDR3 nucleotides: TGTGCCAGCAGCCTCCGGAGGGGGCGGGCTATCTACAATGAGCAGTTCTTC. This encodes CASSLRRGRAIYNEQFF.

The V gene is TRBV6-5, the J gene TRBJ2-1; D perhaps matches TRBD1 (6 bases). The CDR3 has 13 residues. The germline gives CDR1 MNHEY, CDR2 SVGAGI. V was pared by 6 bases and J by 7 bases, with 13 bases between. In DNA, the CDR3 is TGTGCCAGCAGGACAGGACCCCGGAATGAGCAGTTCTTC. Translating it yields CASRTGPRNEQFF.

The chain joins TRBV13 to TRBJ2-1; a possible D gene is TRBD2 (7 bases). The germline V gene has CDR1 PRHDT and CDR2 FYEKMQ (reference sequence). The CDR3 has 17 residues. Between the trimmed V and J ends, which lost 7 bases and 3 bases, there was a span of 22 bases. The CDR3 DNA follows: TGTGCCAGCAACCCGTCCCGGGGGGCGGGGGACTACAATGAGCAGTTCTTC. As protein: CASNPSRGAGDYNEQFF.

The chain carries TRBV4-1 and TRBJ2-5; perhaps TRBD1 as D (5 bases). This CDR3 comprises 16 residues. Germline assignment: CDR1 MGHRA and CDR2 YSYEKL. With 4 bases removed from V and 2 bases from J, the gap between germline ends came to 17 bases. CDR3 bases: TGCGCCAGCAGCCGGACGTGGGGCAGGGCGCAAGAGACCCAGTACTTC. Residues: CASSRTWGRAQETQYF.

The chain joins TRBV10-1 to TRBJ2-7; tentatively, D is TRBD2 (7 bases). The CDR3 has 12 residues. Trimming pared 4 bases from V and 7 bases from J, leaving 11 bases between. The germline gives CDR1 WNHNN, CDR2 SYGVQD (reference sequence). Here the CDR3 reads CASSGGGWEQYF. For the CDR3, the DNA is TGCGCCAGCAGTGGGGGGGGCTGGGAGCAGTACTTC.

This chain connects TRBV9 to TRBJ2-1; tentative D call: TRBD2 (5 bases). The CDR3 has 14 amino acids. The ends were cut back, 0 bases at V and 7 bases at J, with 11 bases in the middle. The V gene's germline CDR1 is SGDLS and CDR2 YYNGEE. The CDR3 loop reads CASSVVWGENEQFF. Written as DNA, the CDR3 is TGTGCCAGCAGCGTAGTGTGGGGAGAAAATGAGCAGTTCTTC. Using reference TRBV9 and TRBJ2-1 for the parts outside the CDR3, the full variable domain is DSGVTQTPKHLITATGQRVTLRCSPRSGDLSVYWYQQSLDQGLQFLIQYYNGEERAKGNILERFSAQQFPDLHSELNLSSLELGDSALYFCASSVVWGENEQFFGPGTRLTVL.

This chain links TRBV9 with TRBJ1-4, with D hard to call. V was clipped by 1 base and J by 8 bases, with 15 bases between them. Looked up from germline, CDR1 is SGDLS and CDR2 is YYNGEE. This CDR3 has 15 amino acids. The CDR3: CASSVLPGSGEKLFF. In DNA, the CDR3 is TGTGCCAGCAGCGTATTACCCGGGAGTGGAGAAAAACTGTTTTTT. Combining the CDR3 with reference TRBV9 and TRBJ1-4 gives the whole variable domain DSGVTQTPKHLITATGQRVTLRCSPRSGDLSVYWYQQSLDQGLQFLIQYYNGEERAKGNILERFSAQQFPDLHSELNLSSLELGDSALYFCASSVLPGSGEKLFFGSGTQLSVL.

V usage is TRBV27 and J usage is TRBJ1-3; 9 nucleotides align to TRBD1. V gave up 5 bases and J gave up 4 bases; unmatched junction bases: 6. The CDR3 sequence is 15 residues long. Germline V lookup: CDR1 MNHEY, CDR2 SMNVEV (reference sequence). The CDR3 sequence: CASSPQGAGGNTIYF. In DNA form, the CDR3 reads TGTGCCAGCAGTCCACAGGGGGCAGGAGGAAACACCATATATTTT.

V usage is TRBV9 and J usage is TRBJ2-5; tentative D call: TRBD2 (5 bases). From germline, CDR1 is SGDLS and CDR2 YYNGEE. The CDR3 runs 13 residues. Trimming shortened V by 3 bases and J by 5 bases, and 11 bases separated the two germline ends. The CDR3 DNA sequence: TGTGCCAGCAGCGACGGGATGGGCGAGACCCAGTACTTC. Amino acids: CASSDGMGETQYF.

This rearrangement joins TRBV6-6 to TRBJ2-1; 10 positions match TRBD1. Germline V gene lookup returns CDR1 MNHNY and CDR2 SVGAGI (reference sequence). V trimming: 5 bases; J trimming: 5 bases; junction bases outside the gene matches: 3. This CDR3 region has 14 residues. The DNA for the CDR3 is TGTGCCAGCAGTGGACAGGGGGGGAACAATGAGCAGTTCTTC. This encodes CASSGQGGNNEQFF.

V gene TRBV18 combines with J gene TRBJ1-2; D is perhaps TRBD1 (6 bases). This CDR3 is built from 14 residues. V dropped 3 bases and J dropped 7 bases, with 15 bases sitting between them. The germline V gene encodes CDR1 KGHSH and CDR2 LQKENI. The CDR3 nucleotides read TGTGCCAGCTCACCCCCGGTGGGGGCGGCTGGCTACACCTTC. Encoded protein: CASSPPVGAAGYTF.

V gene TRBV4-1 combines with J gene TRBJ2-1; 9 bases agree with TRBD1. From germline, CDR1 is MGHRA and CDR2 YSYEKL. This CDR3 contains 14 residues. V gave up 4 bases and J gave up 5 bases; unmatched junction bases: 3. The CDR3 region has the DNA TGCGCCAGCAGCCCCGGGACAGGGCACAATGAGCAGTTCTTC. It translates to CASSPGTGHNEQFF.

V and J are TRBV28 and TRBJ2-5; D possibly corresponds to TRBD2 (5 bases). The V end lost 5 bases, the J end lost 3 bases, and 13 bases lay between the germline ends. The germline V gene has CDR1 MDHEN and CDR2 SYDVKM. The length of the CDR3 is 14 residues. The DNA of the CDR3 is TGTGCCAGCAGTGGGCGGGCGTCCAAAGAGACCCAGTACTTC. It specifies CASSGRASKETQYF.

The chain combines TRBV9 with TRBJ1-3, with D possibly matching TRBD1 (6 bases). This CDR3 region has 14 residues. V was clipped by 7 bases and J by 0 bases, with 11 bases between them. Germline V gene sequence: CDR1 SGDLS, CDR2 YYNGEE. The CDR3 region is CASGRDNSGNTIYF. Here the CDR3 DNA reads TGTGCCAGCGGCAGGGACAACTCTGGAAACACCATATATTTT.

The J gene is TRBJ2-1, the V gene TRBV9, with 8 nucleotides matching TRBD2. This CDR3 region has 16 residues. CDR1 and CDR2 from the germline V gene are SGDLS and YYNGEE. V shed 0 bases, J shed 5 bases, and the junction held 7 bases outside the gene matches. The CDR3 DNA sequence: TGTGCCAGCAGCGTAGGCCCCACTAGCGGCAACAATGAGCAGTTCTTC. Amino acids: CASSVGPTSGNNEQFF.

This chain connects TRBV27 to TRBJ2-1, with D possibly being TRBD2 (7 bases). Germline CDR1 reads MNHEY; CDR2 reads SMNVEV (reference sequence). Trimming stripped 1 base from V and 5 bases from J, with 18 bases between. The CDR3 has 17 amino acids. CDR3 bases: TGTGCCAGCAGTTTATACGGGGGGCAAGCGGCGAACAATGAGCAGTTCTTC. It translates to CASSLYGGQAANNEQFF.

The rearrangement links TRBV6-6 to TRBJ1-1, with no clear D. The V gene lost 4 bases and the J gene lost 4 bases, with 4 bases spanning the gap. Germline V gene data show CDR1 as MNHNY and CDR2 as SVGAGI (reference sequence). The CDR3 totals 11 residues. CDR3 protein: CASSSLTEAFF. The CDR3 DNA is TGTGCCAGCAGTTCCCTCACTGAAGCTTTCTTT.

This clone was seen more than once but under ten times. J is TRBJ2-7 and V is TRBV28; D unclear. Germline assignment: CDR1 MDHEN and CDR2 SYDVKM. The ends were cut back, 5 bases at V and 6 bases at J, with 20 bases in the middle. CDR3 size: 15 residues. CDR3: CASSLTPAVTGEQYF. In nucleotides, the CDR3 is TGTGCCAGCAGTCTCACGCCGGCCGTTACGGGCGAGCAGTACTTC.